This T cell receptor (beta chain) came from a study of human T cells and chemical hapten exposure (TCRdb year 2021). Notes on the research overall: The libraries were sequenced as a pool, and the TCR yield per sample differed mostly because of small variations in library volumes within the pool. The study tracked peripheral blood TCR repertoire changes in vivo during primary and secondary sensitization to the hapten diphenylcyclopropenone (DPC) in alopecia patients. Both TCR alpha and TCR beta chains were sequenced from each blood RNA sample. Study-level results and caveats: Repeated subsampling changed both the strength of the expansion versus patch-test correlation and the threshold at which the correlation became significant. The number of TCRs above 1 in 1000 frequency did not change with DPC sensitization; there was no evidence of global repertoire structure alterations.

The table lists this clonotype with many counts. Its binding antigen is unknown. No much larger clonotype is one base removed from it; base qualities were not supplied. Sample time point, as interpreted from the label and publication: healthy volunteer bleed at 6 weeks. Total RNA was extracted from unfractionated whole blood that had been collected in Tempus Blood RNA tubes. About 5 healthy volunteers acted as controls for TCR sequencing and had blood drawn at day 0, 2 weeks and 6 weeks. For CDR1 and CDR2, the germline V gene lists SGHRS and YFSETQ. V is pruned by 4 bases and J by 5 bases, leaving 7 bases of the junction without a gene match. The CDR3 holds 14 amino acids from the cysteine to the phenylalanine. Only the CDR3 DNA is retained, 42 bases long and in frame from the first base. The method was RACE. Data came from a NextSeq 500. During library preparation, unique molecular identifiers were attached to individual cDNA molecules so that TCRs could be counted quantitatively and reproducibly. Turning to the authors' computational methods: The median number of TCRs per sample was over 95,000, ranging from about 20,000 to 750,000. The Decombinator software suite was used to annotate the V, J and CDR3 of the TCR reads. Every sample was subsampled to the same number of TCRs (28,000) for the PS versus PT1 abundance plots. TCRs were defined as expanded if absent before sensitization and observed at least eight times at the 2-week time point. In TCRdb, the public reads were trimmed at Q25 with fastp and aligned with MiXCR, with productive beta chains retained. Entries are consolidated by CDR3 protein sequence, retaining the most common genes and DNA. TCRdb's processing, not the authors' own work, is the source of the V and J calls. This sample comprises some 77,000 distinct CDR3 sequences, around 9.3% of them detected only once. The ten most abundant clones make up about 1.7% of the sample.

The sample taken for sequencing was whole blood. This clonotype was sampled from a female donor in good health. Some clones in this sample may be carry-over from other donors' samples. This sequence uses TRBV5-1 and TRBJ2-7; TRBD1 matches 9 bases in the middle. The DNA is TGCGCCAGCAGCCCCGGGACAGGGTGGCACGAGCAGTACTTC. This gives the protein CASSPGTGWHEQYF.